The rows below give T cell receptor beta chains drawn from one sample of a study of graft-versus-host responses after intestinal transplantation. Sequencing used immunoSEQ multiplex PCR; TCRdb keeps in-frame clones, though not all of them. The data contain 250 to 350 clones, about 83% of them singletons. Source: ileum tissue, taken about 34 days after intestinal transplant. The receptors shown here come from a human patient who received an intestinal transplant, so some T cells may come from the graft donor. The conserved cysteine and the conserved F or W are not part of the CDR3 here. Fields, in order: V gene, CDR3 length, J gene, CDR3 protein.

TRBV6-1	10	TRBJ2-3	ASRKTGDTQY
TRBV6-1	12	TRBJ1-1	ASRLQGANTEAF
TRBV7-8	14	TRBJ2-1	ASSLEAGSSYNEQF
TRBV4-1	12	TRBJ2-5	ASSQAIGEETQY
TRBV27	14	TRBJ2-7	ASSTELAGGPGEQY
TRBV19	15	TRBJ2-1	ASSFRTSGGGYNEQF
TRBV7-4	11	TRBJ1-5	ASSQTGSQPQH
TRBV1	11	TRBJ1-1	TSSWRGLTEAF
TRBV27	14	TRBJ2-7	ASSLDRELGPYEQY
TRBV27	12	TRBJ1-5	ASSLSGGNQPQH
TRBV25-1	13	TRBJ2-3	ASSDPLAGVDTQY
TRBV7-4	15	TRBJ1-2	ASSSQAPARKTYGYT
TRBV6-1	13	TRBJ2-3	ASSEALAGADTQY
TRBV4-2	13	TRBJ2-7	ASSQDQGTSYEQY
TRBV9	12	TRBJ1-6	ASSVDFEGSPLH
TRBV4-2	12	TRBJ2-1	ASSRGTSGSEQF
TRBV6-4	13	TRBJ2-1	ASSELAGGYNEQF
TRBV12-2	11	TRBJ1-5	ASRTYSNQPQH
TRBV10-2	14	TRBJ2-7	ASIFFRDRKIYEQY
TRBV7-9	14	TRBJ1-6	ASSLGVPAYNSPLH
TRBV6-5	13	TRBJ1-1	ASRPTPGGHLEAF
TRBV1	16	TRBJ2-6	TSRNSGCAQSRANVLT
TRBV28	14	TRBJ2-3	ASSLLGQGTPDTQY
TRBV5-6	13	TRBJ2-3	ASSPTPRDSDTQY
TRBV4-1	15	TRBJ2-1	ASSQESELASYNEQF
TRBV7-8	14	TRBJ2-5	ASSLDQTGNQETQY
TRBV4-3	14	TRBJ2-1	ASSQDQLAGGNEQF
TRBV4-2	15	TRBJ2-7	ASSQVSERGFSYEQY
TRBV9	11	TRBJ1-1	ASSVEGGTEAF
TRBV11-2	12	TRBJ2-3	ASSLAGGPDTQY
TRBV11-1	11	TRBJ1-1	ASSPGHYTEAF
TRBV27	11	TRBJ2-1	ASSFGSYNEQF
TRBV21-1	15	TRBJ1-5	ASRLHVVHWHHQPQH
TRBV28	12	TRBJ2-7	ASRQSGSSYEQY
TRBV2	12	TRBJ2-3	ASTRLAYTDTQY
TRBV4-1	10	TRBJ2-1	ASSQDRNEQF
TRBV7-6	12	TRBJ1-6	ASSLGGPGSPLH
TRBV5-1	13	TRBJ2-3	ASKGLAGGTDTQY
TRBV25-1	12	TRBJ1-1	ASSVGQGDTEAF
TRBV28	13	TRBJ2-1	ASRRRLAGYNEQF
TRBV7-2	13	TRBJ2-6	ASSLAVSGANVLT
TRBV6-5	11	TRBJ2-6	ASSWTGANVLT
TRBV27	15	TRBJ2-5	ASSLFPSGKGQETQY
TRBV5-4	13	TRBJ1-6	ASSLYFSYNSPLH
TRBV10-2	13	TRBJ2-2	ASRRLDLNTGELF
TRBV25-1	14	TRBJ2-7	ASSESRDSNSYEQY
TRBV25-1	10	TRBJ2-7	ASSEHSYEQY
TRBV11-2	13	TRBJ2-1	ASSLGSAGGNEQF
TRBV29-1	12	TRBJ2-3	SVGTSGSADTQY
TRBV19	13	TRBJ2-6	ASSIPGDGANVLT
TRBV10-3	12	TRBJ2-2	AISSGGNTGELF
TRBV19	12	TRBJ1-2	ASSMRGHNYGYT
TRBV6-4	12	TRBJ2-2	ASSAGTSAGELF